This section outlines one T cell receptor (beta chain) sequence together with its context. No antigen is known for it. Profiled with immunoSEQ multiplex PCR; TCRdb holds only in-frame clones, not every one. This table has about 150,000 clones, about 88% appearing once. These data come from a study of T cell responses to AZD1222 COVID-19 vaccine. Findings and caveats of the study: Only six AZD1222 recipients tested seropositive at baseline.

The CDR3 has 15 residues. The ends were cut back, 0 bases at V and 8 bases at J, with 16 bases in the middle. Per germline, CDR1 ENHRY and CDR2 SYGVKD. The chain employs TRBV10-3 and TRBJ1-2; tentatively, D is TRBD1 (5 bases). The TCR originated in an adult who had recovered from COVID-19. The sample in question was peripheral blood, obtained after recovery from COVID-19. CDR3 protein: CAISESGQAVRGYTF. The CDR3 DNA follows: TGTGCCATCAGTGAGTCGGGGCAGGCGGTGAGGGGCTACACCTTC.